This T cell receptor beta chain was recovered during a study of cytomegalovirus exposure and HLA in healthy donors (dated 2017 in TCRdb). Context from the whole study: An earlier analysis of approximately 550 of the donors reported roughly 270 Gb of sequence data and 100 million to 130 million unique TCR beta sequences from about 200 million T cells. The T cell repertoires of some 700 subjects were profiled by immunosequencing and related to cytomegalovirus serostatus. Among 300 to 500 genotyped donors of the cohort, an average of about 240,000 unique TCR beta nucleotide sequences was sequenced per donor, of which roughly 17% were non-productive. Alongside the repertoire data, information on donor age, sex, ethnicity and CMV serostatus was compiled. Every repertoire in the discovery cohort had been generated on one and the same sequencing platform. Both class I and class II loci were covered by HLA typing, at four-digit resolution. The number of typed donors differed by locus: about 629-630 for A, B, C, DRB1 and DQB1; 500 to 550 for DQA1; approximately 610 for DPA1; and around 470 for DPB1. Genome-wide SNP genotypes for about three fifths of the 666 donors were used in a later genetic analysis, which treated that subset as a discovery cohort. The study aimed to test whether signatures of past pathogen exposure could be identified by cataloging public T cell receptors. The study combined high-throughput TCR immunosequencing, statistical association of individual TCRs with disease status, and machine learning to predict cytomegalovirus infection status. Rather than using new phenotypic data, the later analysis identified candidate immune exposures from TCR beta sequences and from how often those sequences occurred across donors. Roughly 300 gigabases of sequencing data and around 80 million unique TCR sequences made up an early release that covered around 640 HLA-typed donors. A separate validation cohort of roughly 120 different subjects was used in addition to the 666-subject first cohort. Among the 398 genotyped donors, 75% to 90% belonged to the genetic ancestry cluster associated with self-reported Caucasian donors. An earlier analysis of 587 of the donors used high-throughput TCR beta sequencing to judge whether each TCR beta V gene segment behaved as functional or pseudogenic. Roughly 5 DR-DQ haplotypes were treated as single units for association and clustering because of strong linkage in the cohort. A later analysis re-examined previously published TCR beta repertoires from just over 650 donors and added high-resolution HLA genotyping to investigate patterns of TCR occurrence.

Library creation used the immunoSEQ multiplex PCR assay. For the multiplex PCR, a mixture combining 60 forward primers for TCR Vbeta segments and 13 reverse primers for TCR Jbeta segments was used. A multiplex PCR assay on genomic DNA amplified the CDR3 region of rearranged TCR beta genes. The Illumina HiSeq System was used to sequence the amplified TCR beta libraries as 87-base-pair reads. As for the original processing: A later analysis tallied around 82 million unique TCR beta chains across the 666 repertoires, and approximately 11 million of those chains were shared by two or more donors. A nearest-neighbor algorithm error-corrected the raw reads and collapsed the reads into unique sequences, merging closely related sequences to remove PCR and sequencing errors. To assign V, D and J gene segments, CDR3 sequences were aligned to IMGT reference sequences. Each retained sequence needed at least a six-nucleotide match to both a V gene segment and a J gene segment. A rearrangement counted as productive if the CDR3 had no stop codons and remained in frame with V and J, and every other rearrangement counted as non-productive. Following IMGT convention, CDR3 was defined as the stretch from the second conserved V-encoded cysteine to the conserved J-encoded phenylalanine. Sequences without an unambiguous match to a single V gene segment were excluded from the earlier analysis of about 630 of the donors. In an earlier analysis of 587 of the donors, V segments were called functional above 56.7% productive rearrangements and were called segregating when the between-donor standard deviation exceeded 5%. To diagnose cytomegalovirus status from the catalog of TCR beta chain sequences, a statistical classification framework was built. In a later analysis, TCR nucleotide sequences were compared against IMGT/GENE-DB human TR gene sequences so that V and J genes could be assigned. Using the TCRdist pipeline, a later analysis assigned CDR3 sequences along with most-parsimonious VDJ recombination scenarios. In a later analysis, each TCR beta chain was defined by its CDR3 amino acid sequence together with its V-gene family, and reads without a unique V-gene family were excluded. As a way to deal with suspected cross-contamination and a sequencing artifact, a later analysis dropped 500 to 700 nucleotide sequences that were highly shared and had low generation probability. For each public chain, a later analysis derived a clonal expansion index from normalized ranks of inferred template counts within each repertoire. A later analysis computed generation probabilities with a VDJ recombination model fitted to out-of-frame rearrangements, and checked the results against IGoR. Hypergeometric tests were used in a later analysis to score TCR-TCR, TCR-HLA and TCR-CMV co-occurrence, with a repertoire-size bias correction applied to the TCR pairs. To estimate false discovery rates, a later analysis permuted the HLA or CMV assignments 20 times. In a later analysis, co-occurring TCRs were grouped using DBSCAN, and TCRdist sequence similarity was added for clustering within HLA-allele-positive subsets. Repertoires with fewer than 30,000 or more than 120,000 public chains, plus five repertoires with anomalous nucleotide sharing, were excluded from co-occurrence clustering. The clones in this table, taken by TCRdb from immuneACCESS, are in-frame only. Not every clone is retained; where verified, under half of the shortfall comes from an unresolved V gene, and the cause of the rest is unknown. That table supplies the V and J calls and clone size; D and trimming were determined from the DNA. The table for this sample lists 110,000 to 150,000 clones; 65% to 90% of them were counted only once. Roughly 1.2% of the sample is in the top ten clones.

CDR3 length: 14 amino acids, cysteine to phenylalanine. Only the CDR3 portion is preserved as DNA: 42 bases, with reading frame beginning at the first base. CDR1 and CDR2, per the germline V gene (reference sequence), are WNHNN and SYGVQD. At the junction V is shortened by 3 bases and J by 1 base, with 7 bases in between. Here is what the overall study found, with its caveats: An earlier analysis of approximately 600 of the donors showed that most TCR beta V segments appeared in productive rearrangements either about 87% or about 30% of the time, which broadly matched IMGT annotations. A further reported finding was that TCR beta sequences accurately predicted the HLA-A and HLA-B alleles for most subjects in the first cohort. Most TCR sequences were seen in very few donors, while some public TCRs were found in many individuals. Roughly 17 rarely observed V segments, including chromosome 9 orphons, were excluded from the earlier analysis of 550 to 700 of the donors because counts were too low. Three of the identified cytomegalovirus-associated TCR beta chains were confirmed in vitro to be specific for cytomegalovirus antigens. Because the 87-base-pair reads could not distinguish some IMGT-functional V segments, including TRBV6-2 and TRBV6-3, those segments were excluded. Compared with the roughly 600-donor mean, donors in an Asian-associated ancestry cluster had fewer N-insertions in productive TCRs, according to a later genetic analysis. Correlated functional status among segregating V segments might reflect linkage disequilibrium, but an unknown experimental factor could not be ruled out. Only TCR beta chains were sequenced in this cohort, and the absence of alpha or paired-chain data limited detectable features. An association between a missense DCLRE1C variant and V-gene and J-gene trimming of TCR beta chains was found in a later genetic analysis and replicated in an independent cohort. Because HLA typing was unavailable for some donors at each locus, only the typed subset was used in association tests. CMV serostatus was the only immune exposure information available for the cohort. According to a later analysis, most CMV-associated TCR beta chains appeared to be HLA-restricted, and the HLA associations seemed to be driven largely by CMV exposure. According to the authors, the approach could potentially be generalized to other disease states and immunological phenotypes. At a false discovery rate of 0.05, a later analysis linked about 16,000 TCR beta sequences to specific HLA alleles. Presence/absence analyses assumed roughly uniform sequencing depth across donors, an assumption that may not hold. Assigning TCR associations to individual alleles was difficult when HLA alleles, especially DR and DQ, strongly co-occurred. Several of the top co-occurrence clusters appeared to be linked to parvovirus B19, influenza, CMV and Epstein-Barr virus, according to a later analysis. In a later analysis, TCR association rates were found to vary across HLA loci, with the most associated TCRs seen for DRB1 alleles and the fewest for HLA-C alleles. A later analysis found that HLA-associated TCR beta chains were more clonally expanded and had lower generation probabilities than equally common non-associated chains. A cluster of highly shared sequence variants was judged likely to represent a technical artifact of the sequencing pipeline. The study listed approximately 150 TCR beta chains as associated with cytomegalovirus. The classifier was reported to diagnose cytomegalovirus status with high specificity and sensitivity in both the original cohort and the validation cohort.

Comment on this clone: Its cognate antigen has yet to be identified. No base quality values were provided; no much bigger clone lies one nucleotide off.

In total, just over 650 healthy bone marrow donors made up the cohort. At the time of sampling, all cohort members were nominally healthy, though unrecorded immune exposures were likely present. The donor tested CMV seronegative, placing the donor among the 350 to 400 seronegative members of the cohort. Each donor provided a peripheral blood sample, and peripheral blood mononuclear cells were used for TCR beta sequencing. The Qiagen DNeasy Blood Extraction Kit was used to extract genomic DNA from the blood cell samples. The chain is assembled from TRBV10-1 and TRBJ1-3; TRBD1 is a possible D gene, resting on 5 matching bases. The sequence derives from a female donor in good health and CMV-seronegative. The specimen was PBMCs. The CDR3 region: CASSDPGSGNTIYF. The base sequence is TGCGCCAGCAGTGACCCAGGGTCTGGAAACACCATATATTTT.